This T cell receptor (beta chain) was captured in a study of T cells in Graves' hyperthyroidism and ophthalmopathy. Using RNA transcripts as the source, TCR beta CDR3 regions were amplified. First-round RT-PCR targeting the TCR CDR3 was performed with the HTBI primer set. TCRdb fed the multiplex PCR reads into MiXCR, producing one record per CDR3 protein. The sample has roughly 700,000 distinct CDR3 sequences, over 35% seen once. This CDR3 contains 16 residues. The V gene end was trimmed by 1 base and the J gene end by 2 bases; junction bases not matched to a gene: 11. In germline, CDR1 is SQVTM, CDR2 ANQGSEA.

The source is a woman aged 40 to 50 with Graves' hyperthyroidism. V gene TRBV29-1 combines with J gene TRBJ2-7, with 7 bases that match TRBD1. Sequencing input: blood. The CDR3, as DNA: TGCAGCGTTGAAGGCCTAGCAGGGGGTGACCCCTACGAGCAGTACTTC. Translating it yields CSVEGLAGGDPYEQYF.